A selection of T cell receptor beta chains follows, all from one sample in a study of blood T cell repertoires in COVID-19. Produced via immunoSEQ multiplex PCR; TCRdb's table is partial and in-frame only. The sample lists 490,000 or so clones, 85% to 90% occurring once. Sample: PBMCs or T cells enriched from blood (not recorded which). These receptors all come from a woman between 40 and 50 years old who had recovered from COVID-19. Both conserved end residues are part of each CDR3. Each record gives: clone size, D gene, J gene, V gene, CDR3 protein, CDR3 DNA. The D gene is left open where the match is weak. Clone sizes are given selectively: once, few, many, or a class where the clone is expanded.

size: NA
D: TRBD1
J: TRBJ2-3
V: TRBV11-2
CDR3: CASSHLLYRDRDRTDTQYF
DNA: TGTGCCAGCAGCCATCTCCTATACCGGGACAGGGATAGGACAGATACGCAGTATTTT

size: NA
D: TRBD1
J: TRBJ1-6
V: TRBV2
CDR3: CASSDTGGSYNSPLHF
DNA: TGTGCCAGCAGTGATACAGGGGGATCCTATAATTCACCCCTCCACTTT

size: NA
D: TRBD2
J: TRBJ2-7
V: TRBV6-2/TRBV6-3
CDR3: CASSYSGGRAPYEQYF
DNA: TGTGCCAGCAGTTACTCCGGCGGGAGGGCCCCCTACGAGCAGTACTTC

size: NA
D: NA
J: TRBJ2-7
V: TRBV19
CDR3: CASSNRAGEQYF
DNA: TGTGCCAGTAGCAACAGGGCGGGCGAGCAGTACTTC

size: NA
D: NA
J: TRBJ1-5
V: TRBV9
CDR3: CASSVDTESNQPQHF
DNA: TGTGCCAGCAGCGTAGATACGGAGAGCAATCAGCCCCAGCATTTT

size: NA
D: TRBD1
J: TRBJ1-3
V: TRBV7-2
CDR3: CASSRRTGESSGNTIYF
DNA: TGTGCCAGCAGCCGCCGGACAGGCGAAAGCTCTGGAAACACCATATATTTT

size: NA
D: TRBD1
J: TRBJ2-1
V: TRBV4-3
CDR3: CASSQGDRGRANEQFF
DNA: TGCGCCAGCAGCCAAGGGGACAGGGGGCGCGCCAATGAGCAGTTCTTC

size: NA
D: TRBD1
J: TRBJ2-7
V: TRBV4-1
CDR3: CASSQEDRVNREQYF
DNA: TGCGCCAGCAGCCAAGAGGACAGGGTGAATCGCGAGCAGTACTTC

size: NA
D: NA
J: TRBJ1-1
V: TRBV6-2/TRBV6-3
CDR3: CASSYERDTEAFF
DNA: TGTGCCAGCAGTTACGAGAGGGACACTGAAGCTTTCTTT

size: NA
D: TRBD2
J: TRBJ2-1
V: TRBV7-2
CDR3: CASSLGPGLAGYNEQFF
DNA: TGTGCCAGCAGCTTGGGCCCGGGACTAGCGGGCTACAATGAGCAGTTCTTC

size: once
D: NA
J: TRBJ1-1
V: TRBV2
CDR3: CASGDITPTEAFF
DNA: TGTGCCAGCGGGGACATTACTCCCACCGAAGCTTTCTTT

size: few
D: NA
J: TRBJ2-1
V: TRBV29-1
CDR3: CSVDSFNYNEQFF
DNA: TGCAGCGTTGATAGTTTCAACTACAATGAGCAGTTCTTC

size: NA
D: TRBD2
J: TRBJ2-1
V: TRBV4-1
CDR3: CASSHKSAGGKEQFF
DNA: TGCGCCAGCAGCCATAAGTCAGCGGGAGGGAAGGAGCAGTTCTTC

size: NA
D: TRBD1
J: TRBJ2-1
V: TRBV7-9
CDR3: CASSIGQGARFF
DNA: TGTGCCAGCAGCATCGGACAGGGGGCTCGATTCTTC

size: once
D: NA
J: TRBJ2-1
V: TRBV7-9
CDR3: CASSLGVNEQFF
DNA: TGTGCCAGCAGCTTAGGAGTGAATGAGCAGTTCTTC

size: NA
D: TRBD2
J: TRBJ2-7
V: TRBV3-1/TRBV3-2
CDR3: CASRRSSGDYEQYF
DNA: TGTGCCAGCAGACGATCTAGCGGAGACTACGAGCAGTACTTC

size: NA
D: TRBD2
J: TRBJ2-5
V: TRBV30
CDR3: CAWSARLAGGSLYQETQYF
DNA: TGTGCCTGGAGTGCGCGACTAGCGGGAGGGTCTTTGTACCAAGAGACCCAGTACTTC

size: NA
D: NA
J: TRBJ1-5
V: TRBV24-1
CDR3: CATSSGGNQPQHF
DNA: TGTGCCACCAGTTCGGGGGGCAATCAGCCCCAGCATTTT

size: NA
D: NA
J: TRBJ1-5
V: TRBV5-4
CDR3: CASSSQGRQPQHF
DNA: TGTGCCAGCAGCTCACAGGGCCGTCAGCCCCAGCATTTT

size: NA
D: NA
J: TRBJ2-7
V: TRBV5-1
CDR3: CASRRRDNDEQYF
DNA: TGCGCCAGCCGCAGACGCGACAACGACGAGCAGTACTTC

size: NA
D: NA
J: TRBJ1-2
V: TRBV6-5
CDR3: CASSYSQGYGYTF
DNA: TGTGCCAGCAGTTACTCACAGGGCTATGGCTACACCTTC

size: NA
D: NA
J: TRBJ2-3
V: TRBV5-6
CDR3: CASSLNWDTQYF
DNA: TGTGCCAGCAGCTTGAACTGGGATACGCAGTATTTT

size: NA
D: NA
J: TRBJ2-5
V: TRBV5-1
CDR3: CASSLAGGSQETQYF
DNA: TGCGCCAGCAGCTTGGCCGGGGGTTCCCAAGAGACCCAGTACTTC

size: NA
D: TRBD1
J: TRBJ1-2
V: TRBV11-1
CDR3: CASSQTGGEHGYTF
DNA: TGTGCCAGCAGCCAGACAGGGGGCGAACATGGCTACACCTTC

size: NA
D: TRBD2
J: TRBJ2-1
V: TRBV7-6
CDR3: CASSPRLAGTYNEQFF
DNA: TGTGCCAGCAGCCCTAGACTAGCGGGGACCTACAATGAGCAGTTCTTC

size: NA
D: TRBD2
J: TRBJ2-1
V: TRBV12-5
CDR3: CASGFRTLAASSYNEQFF
DNA: TGTGCTAGTGGTTTCCGAACCCTAGCGGCGAGCTCCTACAATGAGCAGTTCTTC

size: NA
D: NA
J: TRBJ2-3
V: TRBV6-1
CDR3: CASSEYSTDTQYF
DNA: TGTGCCAGCAGTGAATACTCCACAGATACGCAGTATTTT

size: once
D: NA
J: TRBJ2-2
V: TRBV28
CDR3: CASSTPGDTGELFF
DNA: TGTGCCAGCAGTACACCGGGGGACACCGGGGAGCTGTTTTTT

size: NA
D: TRBD1
J: TRBJ1-1
V: TRBV2
CDR3: CASRGTATEAFF
DNA: TGTGCCAGCAGGGGGACAGCCACTGAAGCTTTCTTT

size: NA
D: NA
J: TRBJ2-7
V: TRBV4-2
CDR3: CASSQGRGSYEQYF
DNA: TGTGCCAGCAGCCAAGGTCGAGGATCCTACGAGCAGTACTTC

size: NA
D: NA
J: TRBJ2-7
V: TRBV10-3
CDR3: CAISESGLYEQYF
DNA: TGTGCCATCAGTGAGTCGGGCCTCTACGAGCAGTACTTC

size: NA
D: NA
J: TRBJ2-1
V: TRBV5-1
CDR3: CASSFVPGSNEQFF
DNA: TGCGCCAGCAGCTTCGTTCCGGGTTCCAATGAGCAGTTCTTC

size: NA
D: NA
J: TRBJ1-2
V: TRBV6-2/TRBV6-3
CDR3: CASSPTTGNYGYTF
DNA: TGTGCCAGCAGTCCCACCACAGGGAACTATGGCTACACCTTC

size: NA
D: NA
J: TRBJ1-1
V: TRBV6-6
CDR3: CASSYGAGAGGTEAFF
DNA: TGTGCCAGCAGTTACGGGGCGGGAGCGGGTGGAACTGAAGCTTTCTTT

size: NA
D: NA
J: TRBJ1-5
V: TRBV4-1
CDR3: CASSQYSLEPQHF
DNA: TGCGCCAGCAGCCAATATTCCCTTGAGCCCCAGCATTTT

size: NA
D: NA
J: TRBJ2-7
V: TRBV7-8
CDR3: CASTSSLNAYEQYF
DNA: TGTGCCAGCACCTCCAGTCTGAATGCCTACGAGCAGTACTTC

size: once
D: TRBD1
J: TRBJ1-6
V: TRBV14
CDR3: CASSQDPIRTGRSYNSPLHF
DNA: TGTGCCAGCAGCCAAGATCCCATCAGGACAGGACGCTCCTATAATTCACCCCTCCACTTT

size: NA
D: NA
J: TRBJ2-7
V: TRBV27
CDR3: CASAEFEGSYEQYF
DNA: TGTGCCAGCGCCGAGTTCGAGGGATCCTACGAGCAGTACTTC

size: NA
D: NA
J: TRBJ2-3
V: TRBV6-1
CDR3: CASSDSRGTDTQYF
DNA: TGTGCCAGCAGTGATTCCCGGGGCACAGATACGCAGTATTTT

size: once
D: TRBD1
J: TRBJ2-3
V: TRBV6-5
CDR3: CASTLDRGLLDTQYF
DNA: TGTGCCAGCACCCTAGACAGGGGGCTCTTAGATACGCAGTATTTT

size: NA
D: TRBD1
J: TRBJ2-7
V: TRBV19
CDR3: CASSQDRGRAEQYF
DNA: TGTGCCAGTAGTCAGGACAGGGGGCGCGCGGAGCAGTACTTC

size: NA
D: NA
J: TRBJ2-5
V: TRBV2
CDR3: CASNLRAGPETQYF
DNA: TGTGCCAGCAATCTGAGGGCGGGACCAGAGACCCAGTACTTC

size: NA
D: NA
J: TRBJ1-1
V: TRBV6-2/TRBV6-3
CDR3: CASSYSGAIEAFF
DNA: TGTGCCAGCAGTTACTCGGGGGCGATTGAAGCTTTCTTT

size: NA
D: TRBD1
J: TRBJ1-5
V: TRBV10-2
CDR3: CASSWGQGRVQPQHF
DNA: TGCGCCAGCAGTTGGGGACAGGGGAGGGTTCAGCCCCAGCATTTT

size: NA
D: NA
J: TRBJ1-5
V: TRBV5-6
CDR3: CASSLAGKRPQHF
DNA: TGTGCCAGCAGCTTGGCCGGGAAGCGGCCCCAGCATTTT

size: NA
D: NA
J: TRBJ2-1
V: TRBV2
CDR3: CASMAPWGGNEQFF
DNA: TGTGCCAGCATGGCCCCTTGGGGCGGAAATGAGCAGTTCTTC

size: NA
D: NA
J: TRBJ2-5
V: TRBV3-1/TRBV3-2
CDR3: CASSQTRVSIETQYF
DNA: TGTGCCAGCAGCCAGACCCGTGTTAGCATAGAGACCCAGTACTTC

size: NA
D: TRBD1
J: TRBJ1-2
V: TRBV27
CDR3: CASRMLTGRDYGYTF
DNA: TGTGCCAGCAGGATGTTGACAGGGCGGGACTATGGCTACACCTTC

size: NA
D: NA
J: TRBJ2-2
V: TRBV19
CDR3: CASSIGGGTGELFF
DNA: TGTGCCAGTAGTATCGGGGGTGGGACCGGGGAGCTGTTTTTT

size: NA
D: TRBD1
J: TRBJ1-4
V: TRBV30
CDR3: CAWSFGTGVGKLFF
DNA: TGTGCCTGGAGTTTCGGGACAGGGGTGGGAAAACTGTTTTTT

size: once
D: TRBD2
J: TRBJ2-1
V: TRBV27
CDR3: CASSLSIAGVPPSSYNEQFF
DNA: TGTGCCAGCAGTTTATCTATAGCGGGAGTTCCTCCTAGCTCCTACAATGAGCAGTTCTTC